A selection of T cell receptor beta chains follows, all from one sample in a study of Graves' ophthalmopathy and Graves' hyperthyroidism. TCRdb re-derived calls from the multiplex PCR reads in MiXCR, one entry per CDR3 protein. The table includes 350,000 to 400,000 distinct CDR3 sequences, about 16% detected once. The sequenced sample was peripheral blood. These receptors were collected from a woman aged 18-29 years with stable Graves' hyperthyroidism. Each CDR3 is given with its conserved first and last residue. Each record gives: CDR3 protein, CDR3 DNA, V gene, J gene, clone size, D gene. D genes are given only for firm matches. Expanded clones get a size class; other rows say once, few or many, or leave the size out.

cdr3_aa: CASSQGQNSNYGYTF; cdr3_nt: TGTGCCAGCAGCCAAGGACAGAACTCTAACTATGGCTACACCTTC; v_call: TRBV4-2; j_call: TRBJ1-2; clone_size: many; d_call: .
cdr3_aa: CASSEKVRLSYEQYF; cdr3_nt: TGTGCCAGCAGTGAAAAGGTCAGGCTCTCCTACGAGCAGTACTTC; v_call: TRBV6-1; j_call: TRBJ2-7; clone_size: many; d_call: .
cdr3_aa: CASSNDGYYGYTF; cdr3_nt: TGTGCCAGCAGTAACGACGGCTACTATGGCTACACCTTC; v_call: TRBV6-5; j_call: TRBJ1-2; clone_size: many; d_call: .
cdr3_aa: CASSSRDAYTF; cdr3_nt: TGTGCCAGCAGCTCGAGGGATGCCTACACCTTC; v_call: TRBV11-3; j_call: TRBJ1-2; clone_size: many; d_call: .
cdr3_aa: CASSPGTGVGTEAFF; cdr3_nt: TGTGCCAGCAGCCCCGGGACAGGAGTAGGAACTGAAGCTTTCTTT; v_call: TRBV5-4; j_call: TRBJ1-1; clone_size: few; d_call: TRBD1
cdr3_aa: CATSRGAQGNQPLHF; cdr3_nt: TGTGCCACCAGCAGAGGGGCACAGGGCAATCAGCCCCTGCATTTT; v_call: TRBV15; j_call: TRBJ1-5; clone_size: .; d_call: .
cdr3_aa: CASRGLAGATGTQYF; cdr3_nt: TGTGCCAGCAGGGGACTAGCGGGGGCCACCGGGACCCAGTACTTC; v_call: TRBV2; j_call: TRBJ2-5; clone_size: few; d_call: TRBD2
cdr3_aa: CATRQGSYWGSPLHF; cdr3_nt: TGTGCCACCCGACAGGGGAGCTATTGGGGTTCACCCCTCCACTTT; v_call: TRBV27; j_call: TRBJ1-6; clone_size: many; d_call: TRBD1
cdr3_aa: CASSHGQGSSYNSPLHF; cdr3_nt: TGTGCCAGCAGTCACGGACAGGGGAGCTCCTATAATTCACCCCTCCACTTT; v_call: TRBV6-5; j_call: TRBJ1-6; clone_size: .; d_call: TRBD1
cdr3_aa: CASWLTGGSTEAFF; cdr3_nt: TGCGCCAGCTGGTTGACAGGGGGGAGCACTGAAGCTTTCTTT; v_call: TRBV5-1; j_call: TRBJ1-1; clone_size: many; d_call: TRBD1